The TCR beta chain under discussion was sequenced for a study of blood T cells in healthy people across ages. Findings of the study overall: Higher diversity, along with more naive CD4+ cells, distinguished long-lived donors from aged donors.

Concerning this clonotype itself: Its specificity is unknown.

V was trimmed by 4 bases and J by 2 bases, leaving 12 bases between them. The length of the CDR3 is 14 residues. Germline-derived CDR1 and CDR2 are SGHDN and FVKESK. Sample-barcoded 5' priming and a J-beta primer mix drove a second PCR of roughly 6 to 12 cycles. Tags on each cDNA molecule came from a template-switch adaptor with 12 random nucleotides. TCRdb redid the calling of the 5' RACE reads with MiXCR, one entry per CDR3 protein. The sample consists of roughly 410,000 distinct CDR3 sequences, approximately 51% of them appearing once. The origin of this receptor is a man between 60 and 70 years old in good health. Sequencing was performed on blood. V is TRBV14 and J is TRBJ2-7, with D possibly TRBD1 on 6 matching bases. The CDR3 spells CASSPLDRTYEQYF. CDR3 bases: TGTGCCAGCAGCCCGTTGGACAGAACCTACGAGCAGTACTTC.